The 29 T cell receptor beta chains in this list originate from one sample, sequenced in a study of blood T cell repertoires in COVID-19. Using immunoSEQ multiplex PCR, the repertoire was profiled, and TCRdb retains in-frame clones only, with some absent. This table has some 340,000 clones, 87% appearing once. The sample was PBMCs or T cells enriched from blood (not recorded which). These receptors were obtained from a woman in her 30s who had recovered from COVID-19.

The chain employs TRBV5-6 and TRBJ2-1, with D perhaps TRBD1 (6 bases). This CDR3 comprises 15 residues. Germline V lookup: CDR1 SGHDT, CDR2 YYEEEE. Trimming removed 1 base from V and 2 bases from J, with 10 bases in between. The CDR3 region is CASSLWDKAYNEQFF. CDR3 bases: TGTGCCAGCAGCTTGTGGGACAAGGCCTACAATGAGCAGTTCTTC.

V usage is TRBV6-5 and J usage is TRBJ1-1; 7 bases align to TRBD1. CDR3 length: 14 amino acids. V lost 2 bases to trimming and J lost 9 bases; unmatched junction nucleotides: 9. Germline loops: CDR1 MNHEY, CDR2 SVGAGI. This CDR3 is CASSYDGTGAQAFF. For the CDR3, the DNA is TGTGCCAGCAGTTACGACGGTACAGGGGCCCAAGCTTTCTTT.

The rearrangement joins TRBV11-2 to TRBJ1-4; the D is unclear. V gave up 5 bases and J gave up 8 bases, with 15 bases separating them. Germline-derived CDR1 and CDR2 are SGHAT and FQNNGV. This CDR3 is built from 14 residues. CDR3 in DNA: TGTGCCAGCAGCCCGTTGCGGGGAGGCGAAAAACTGTTTTTT. Translating gives CASSPLRGGEKLFF.

The chain combines TRBV3-1 (or the pseudogene TRBV3-2) with TRBJ1-2, with a weak D call TRBD1 (5 bases). The CDR3 covers 12 residues. V was clipped by 2 bases and J by 7 bases, with 8 bases between them. The germline V gene has CDR1 LGHDT and CDR2 YNNKEL (reference sequence). The CDR3: CASSQSGRGYTF. In DNA form, the CDR3 reads TGTGCCAGCAGCCAATCAGGGCGTGGCTACACCTTC.

The V and J genes are TRBV6-5 and TRBJ1-2; the match to TRBD1 covers 8 bases. The trim removed 6 bases at V and 5 bases at J, leaving 11 bases unmatched. Germline lookup yields CDR1 MNHEY and CDR2 SVGAGI. CDR3 length: 15 amino acids. CDR3 bases: TGTGCCAGCAGCCCGGACAGGGACGGCTGGTATGGCTACACCTTC. As protein: CASSPDRDGWYGYTF.

This sequence joins TRBV6-5 and TRBJ2-7, with 10 bases identical to TRBD1. V trimming: 10 bases; J trimming: 5 bases; junction bases outside the gene matches: 14. In germline, CDR1 is MNHEY, CDR2 SVGAGI. The CDR3 is 15 amino acids. The CDR3 nucleotides are TGTGCCACCTTCCCCGGGACAGGGGTATTGCACGAGCAGTACTTC. Translated, it gives CATFPGTGVLHEQYF.

The V and J genes are TRBV6-1 and TRBJ1-2, with TRBD1 matching 7 bases. Germline trimming cut 3 bases from V and 4 bases from J; bases unmatched to any gene: 17. Germline V gene sequence: CDR1 MNHNS, CDR2 SASEGT. The CDR3 totals 18 residues. The CDR3 DNA sequence: TGTGCCAGCAGTGAGGAGGACAGGACGTTTATCAGGAGCTATGGCTACACCTTC. Its protein product is CASSEEDRTFIRSYGYTF.

The chain combines TRBV2 with TRBJ1-4; 8 bases are a match to TRBD1. The V gene's germline CDR1 is SNHLY and CDR2 FYNNEI. Trimming took 6 bases from V and 8 from J; bases not matched to a gene: 11. The CDR3 runs 15 residues. The CDR3 region is CASRDPGQAREKLFF. CDR3 coding DNA: TGTGCCAGCAGAGATCCGGGACAGGCCAGGGAAAAACTGTTTTTT.

The chain combines TRBV30 with TRBJ1-2; D not resolved. Trimming stripped 2 bases from V and 4 bases from J, with 17 bases between. CDR1 and CDR2 from the germline V gene are GTSNPN and SVGIG (reference sequence). CDR3 length equals 15 residues. CDR3 loop: CAWSFPGGAGYGYTF. Written as DNA, the CDR3 is TGTGCCTGGAGTTTTCCAGGCGGCGCGGGCTATGGCTACACCTTC.

The gene calls are TRBV11-2 and TRBJ2-1, with TRBD2 matching over 11 bases. This CDR3 contains 16 residues. V lost 6 bases and J lost 0; bases outside the gene matches: 4. Germline values: CDR1 SGHAT, CDR2 FQNNGV. CDR3 loop: CASRSTSGGSYNEQFF. CDR3 DNA: TGTGCCAGCAGATCAACTAGCGGGGGCTCCTACAATGAGCAGTTCTTC.

This clone came up a few times. The chain combines TRBV30 with TRBJ1-2, with D unresolved. The CDR3 spans 13 residues. CDR1 and CDR2 (germline): GTSNPN, SVGIG (reference sequence). V lost 1 base and J lost 4, with 10 bases in between. This CDR3 is CAWSENSIYGYTF. The CDR3 coding sequence is TGTGCCTGGAGTGAGAACAGTATCTATGGCTACACCTTC.

The rearrangement uses TRBV9 and TRBJ2-2; D is uncertain. V was cut by 1 base and J by 7 bases, with 5 bases left in between. The germline CDR1 and CDR2 sequences are SGDLS and YYNGEE. The CDR3 totals 12 residues. The CDR3 DNA follows: TGTGCCAGCAGCGTAACTATCGGGGAGCTGTTTTTT. Its protein product is CASSVTIGELFF.

In its sample, this clone was seen once. The chain uses TRBV4-2 and TRBJ1-2; the D is unclear. CDR1 and CDR2 from the germline V gene are LGHNA and YNFKEQ. Trimming removed 7 bases at V and 7 bases at J, with 19 bases between. The CDR3 consists of 14 residues. The CDR3 spells CASTPRREGGGYTF. The DNA for the CDR3 is TGTGCCAGCACCCCAAGGAGAGAGGGCGGTGGCTACACCTTC.

A remark on this clone: This specimen includes other DNA sequences encoding the same CDR3. V and J are TRBV5-1 and TRBJ1-5; TRBD1 matches at 8 bases. Germline V CDR1 and CDR2: SGHRS, YFSETQ. The CDR3 is made up of 14 amino acids. J was trimmed by 5 bases and V by 2 bases; bases with no gene match: 3. The CDR3 DNA reads TGCGCCAGCAGCTTAGGACAGGGTGATCAGCCCCAGCATTTT. It translates to CASSLGQGDQPQHF.

This chain uses TRBV10-3 with TRBJ1-1; 10 bases align to TRBD1. CDR3 length: 14 residues. Germline V gene sequence: CDR1 ENHRY, CDR2 SYGVKD. V shed 6 bases and J 5 bases; nucleotides not matched to a gene: 6. The CDR3 loop is CAIREGQGRTEAFF. CDR3 sequence (DNA): TGTGCCATCAGGGAGGGACAGGGGCGAACTGAAGCTTTCTTT.

The chain links TRBV19 to TRBJ1-1; D gene unclear. This CDR3 has 14 residues. CDR1 is LNHDA and CDR2 is SQIVND in the germline V gene (reference sequence). V was pared by 1 base and J by 1 base, with 7 bases between. The CDR3 here is CASSIVSGNTEAFF. The CDR3 DNA reads as TGTGCCAGTAGTATAGTTTCGGGGAACACTGAAGCTTTCTTT.

The J gene is TRBJ1-5, the V gene TRBV10-3, with 10 bases aligning to TRBD1. CDR1 ENHRY and CDR2 SYGVKD come from the germline V gene. V lost 2 bases and J lost 2; bases outside the gene matches: 6. This CDR3 has 17 amino acids. The CDR3 region is CAISEGQGDGRNQPQHF. As DNA, the CDR3 is TGTGCCATCAGTGAGGGACAGGGGGACGGGCGCAATCAGCCCCAGCATTTT.

The chain employs TRBV5-4 and TRBJ1-1, with TRBD1 as a possible D gene (5 bases). The V gene's germline CDR1 is SGHNT and CDR2 YYREEE (reference sequence). The V end was cut by 0 bases, the J end by 1 base, with 13 bases between. CDR3 size: 16 residues. The CDR3 DNA reads as TGTGCCAGCAGCTTGGCAGGGCCAGCCTCGAACACTGAAGCTTTCTTT. Protein product: CASSLAGPASNTEAFF.

This chain links TRBV6-5 with TRBJ1-2; D is perhaps TRBD1 (6 bases). The CDR3 contains 13 residues. V shed 5 bases and J shed 5 bases, with 12 bases lying between them. In germline, CDR1 is MNHEY, CDR2 SVGAGI. The CDR3 spells CASSRTVTYGYTF. The DNA for the CDR3 is TGTGCCAGCAGTCGGACAGTCACTTATGGCTACACCTTC.

This rearrangement joins TRBV5-8 to TRBJ1-1; D remains unclear. CDR1 SGHTS and CDR2 YDEGEE come from the germline V gene. This CDR3 contains 13 residues. Trimming removed 4 bases from V and 1 base from J, with 8 bases in between. CDR3 nucleotides: TGTGCCAGCAGCCGGGATGCGAACACTGAAGCTTTCTTT. Amino acids: CASSRDANTEAFF.

The rearrangement uses TRBV7-2 and TRBJ2-7; D perhaps matches TRBD2 (6 bases). This CDR3 region has 15 residues. Germline V gene sequence: CDR1 SGHTA, CDR2 FQGNSA. The V end lost 0 bases, the J end lost 4 bases, and 13 bases lay between the germline ends. CDR3 coding DNA: TGTGCCAGCAGCTTAGCGGGAGGCAGGGAGTACGAGCAGTACTTC. Translating gives CASSLAGGREYEQYF.

The gene calls are TRBV11-2 and TRBJ1-4, with TRBD1 identical over 9 bases. Trimming cost V 6 bases and J 5 bases; bases outside gene matches: 4. The CDR3 loop spans 14 amino acids. CDR1 SGHAT and CDR2 FQNNGV come from the germline V gene. CDR3 nucleotides: TGTGCCAGCAGTTTTGGGACAGGGAATGAAAAACTGTTTTTT. Translating gives CASSFGTGNEKLFF.

In nucleotides, the CDR3 is TGCGCCAGCAGCCCCTCAGGGGGGAACACTGAAGCTTTCTTT. Translating gives CASSPSGGNTEAFF. J is TRBJ1-1 and V is TRBV5-1, with 7 positions matching TRBD1. Germline loops: CDR1 SGHRS, CDR2 YFSETQ. This CDR3 comprises 14 residues. V was pared by 4 bases and J by 1 base, with 4 bases of the junction left unmatched.

The V and J genes are TRBV20-1 and TRBJ2-1; the D is unclear. This CDR3 is built from 10 residues. CDR1 DFQATT and CDR2 SNEGSKA come from the germline V gene (reference sequence). V was shortened by 4 bases and J by 6 bases, with 4 bases between the two germline ends. This CDR3 reads CSATFNEQFF. CDR3 bases: TGCAGTGCTACCTTCAATGAGCAGTTCTTC.

The rearrangement uses TRBV2 and TRBJ2-7; 7 bases are a match to TRBD1. The ends lost 8 bases at V and 2 bases at J; junction bases unmatched: 3. CDR3 size: 12 residues. Germline V gives CDR1 SNHLY, CDR2 FYNNEI. CDR3 sequence: CASFQGAYEQYF. Written as DNA, the CDR3 is TGTGCCAGCTTCCAGGGGGCCTACGAGCAGTACTTC. The whole variable domain, remainder taken from reference TRBV2 and TRBJ2-7, is EPEVTQTPSHQVTQMGQEVILRCVPISNHLYFYWYRQILGQKVEFLVSFYNNEISEKSEIFDDQFSVERPDGSNFTLKIRSTKLEDSAMYFCASFQGAYEQYFGPGTRLTVT.

Note on this clone: Other DNA sequences in the sample encode the same CDR3. This chain links TRBV18 with TRBJ1-4; D is perhaps TRBD1 (5 bases). V shed 1 base and J shed 7 bases, with 10 bases lying between them. Germline assignment: CDR1 KGHSH and CDR2 LQKENI. The CDR3 sequence is 14 residues long. The DNA of the CDR3 is TGTGCCAGCTCACCACAGGGGTTGGGTGAAAAACTGTTTTTT. It yields the protein CASSPQGLGEKLFF.

The rearrangement links TRBV11-3 to TRBJ2-7; possible D gene TRBD2, 6 bases. Trimming removed 3 bases from V and 4 bases from J, with 19 bases in between. The length of the CDR3 is 16 residues. Germline CDR1 is SGHNT and CDR2 is YENEEA. This CDR3 is CASSLEVWGTGYEQYF. The CDR3 coding sequence is TGTGCCAGCAGCTTGGAGGTTTGGGGGACTGGGTACGAGCAGTACTTC.

This rearrangement joins TRBV18 to TRBJ1-2, with 8 nucleotides matching TRBD1. J gave up 1 base and V 1 base, and 11 bases lay outside the gene matches. The CDR3 totals 18 residues. Germline-derived CDR1 and CDR2 are KGHSH and LQKENI. CDR3 amino acids: CASSPLNMRTGINYGYTF. In DNA, the CDR3 is TGTGCCAGCTCACCACTTAATATGAGGACAGGGATTAACTATGGCTACACCTTC. Full variable domain (missing parts from reference TRBV18 and TRBJ1-2): NAGVMQNPRHLVRRRGQEARLRCSPMKGHSHVYWYRQLPEEGLKFMVYLQKENIIDESGMPKERFSAEFPKEGPSILRIQQVVRGDSAAYFCASSPLNMRTGINYGYTFGSGTRLTVV.

As DNA, the CDR3 is TGTGCCAGCAGCGTAGTCGCTAGCGGGGTAGCAGTAATCGGTACGCAGTATTTT. This sequence encodes CASSVVASGVAVIGTQYF. V gene TRBV9 combines with J gene TRBJ2-3; TRBD2 matches 9 bases. Germline CDR1 and CDR2: SGDLS and YYNGEE. The junction had 16 bases not matched to a gene; V was cut back by 0 bases and J by 8 bases. The CDR3 is 18 amino acids.